This T cell receptor beta chain was found in a study of graft-versus-host responses after intestinal transplantation (dated by TCRdb to the early 2020s). Regarding the complete study: Recipients received multivisceral, liver-intestinal, or isolated intestinal transplants. To identify alloreactive clones, pre-transplant mixed lymphocyte reaction products were sequenced and compared with unstimulated pre-transplant donor and recipient T cells. The cohort enrolled fewer than 25 intestinal transplant recipients including one retransplant, and a few patients lacking pretransplant specimens were excluded. Anti-thymocyte globulin induction was given to all recipients, followed by maintenance tacrolimus and steroids for 2 to 3 years. Graft-versus-host and host-versus-graft alloreactive T cell clones were tracked in the graft, circulation and bone marrow after intestinal transplantation using bulk TCR-beta CDR3 sequencing. Instead of going to the commercial service, samples from a few later patients were sequenced in-house on an Illumina MiSeq and processed with MiXCR. A peak of at least 4% donor T cells among recipient peripheral blood mononuclear cells was the definition used for donor T cell macrochimerism. The paper's findings and limits, for the study overall: The conclusions were limited by the relatively low number and heterogeneity of the intestinal transplant patients. Peak levels of circulating GvH clones were associated with declines in HvG clones early after transplant. GvH clones were detected in recipient bone marrow, and some appeared earlier in ileal mucosa or blood, consistent with an intestinal mucosal origin. In patients with donor T cell macrochimerism, the allografts had high GvH to HvG T cell clonal ratios.

Library prep was done by the immunoSEQ multiplex PCR assay. In most patients, genomic DNA was isolated using the Qiagen DNeasy Blood and Tissue Kit and sent frozen to Adaptive Biotechnologies for TCR sequencing. For most patients, high-throughput TCR-beta CDR3 sequencing of genomic DNA was performed by Adaptive Biotechnologies. As for the original processing: Adaptive's ImmunoSEQ software supplied the TCR sequencing data for 18 patients, while MiXCR and VDJtools were used to process a few other patients. CD4 versus CD8 sorting errors were corrected by removing sequences found in both subsets at a frequency ratio below 5:1. CDR3 nucleotide sequences shared between donor and recipient were removed because the origin of such sequences could not be assigned. Alloreactive clones required at least 2-fold expansion over unstimulated cells and minimum CFSE-low frequency of 0.002% (template counts) or 0.001% (read counts). Mappable clones were those detected in sequenced pre-transplant spleen, lymph node, or MLR CFSE-low populations of the donor or recipient. The cumulative frequency of alloreactive clones was calculated as a percentage of all sequences, weighted by copy number. TCRdb limited this immuneACCESS table to in-frame rearrangements with V and J called. A share of clones is missing; checked studies link under half to unresolved V genes, and the rest is unexplained. V and J calls and clone size are those listed in that table; D and trimming were worked out from the DNA. The sample table records about 88,000 clones; 75% to 95% of these occur just once. About 0.34% of the sample rests with the top ten.

The sample's time point label, decoded: cells obtained before transplantation from donor or recipient. CD3+CD4+ and CD3+CD8+ populations were FACS-sorted from unstimulated pre-transplant donor and recipient cells taken from spleen or lymph nodes. About this clone: What antigen it recognizes has not been identified. No much larger clonotype is one base removed from it; base qualities were not supplied.

The germline V gene specifies MDHEN as CDR1 and SYDVKM as CDR2. The CDR3 starts with the cysteine, ends with the phenylalanine, and has 16 residues. Only the CDR3 DNA stays, 48 bases, in frame from base 1. V is shortened by 0 bases, J by 4 bases, and the region joining them spans 15 bases. The chain was built from TRBV28 and TRBJ1-2; the best D guess is TRBD1, with 5 bases matching. Specimen: unstimulated CD4+ T cells sorted from spleen or lymph node cells, collected before transplant. The receptor was isolated from a human donor who was the organ donor for an intestinal transplant. The CDR3 region: CASSLWVGPNIYGYTF. The sequenced DNA is TGTGCCAGCAGTTTATGGGTGGGGCCTAACATCTATGGCTACACCTTC.